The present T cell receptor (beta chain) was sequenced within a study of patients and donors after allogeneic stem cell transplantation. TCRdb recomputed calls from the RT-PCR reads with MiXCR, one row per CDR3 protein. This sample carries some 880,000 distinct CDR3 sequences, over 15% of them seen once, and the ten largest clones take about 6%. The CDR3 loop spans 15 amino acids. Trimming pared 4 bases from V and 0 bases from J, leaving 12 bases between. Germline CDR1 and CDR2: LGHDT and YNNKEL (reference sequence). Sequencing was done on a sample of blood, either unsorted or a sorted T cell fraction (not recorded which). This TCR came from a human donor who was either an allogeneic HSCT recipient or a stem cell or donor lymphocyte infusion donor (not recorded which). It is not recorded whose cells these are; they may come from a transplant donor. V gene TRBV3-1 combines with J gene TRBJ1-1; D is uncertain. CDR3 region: CASSPSSDVNTEAFF. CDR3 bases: TGTGCCAGCAGCCCTTCTTCGGATGTGAACACTGAAGCTTTCTTT.